A selection of T cell receptor beta chains follows, all from one sample in a study of CD8+CD57+ T cells in acquired aplastic anemia. TCRdb ran MiXCR on the reads and lists one entry per CDR3 protein. The sample carries just over 200,000 distinct CDR3 sequences, roughly two thirds recorded once. Sequenced: sorted CD4+, CD8+, or CD8+CD57+ T cells (not recorded which) from PBMCs. The receptors were gathered from a human donor with aplastic anemia. CDR3s include the opening cysteine and the closing phenylalanine or tryptophan. The D gene is left open where the match is weak. A clone size is listed for some rows: how often the clone was seen (once, few, many), or a class if it is expanded.

size	D	V	J	CDR3	DNA
-	-	TRBV10-3	TRBJ2-2	CASSWEPGELFF	TGTGCCAGCAGCTGGGAGCCCGGGGAGCTGTTTTTT
few	TRBD1	TRBV11-3	TRBJ2-7	CASSPTTGGYEQYF	TGTGCCAGCAGCCCTACGACAGGGGGGTACGAGCAGTACTTC
-	-	TRBV2	TRBJ2-5	CASSEPREVQETQYF	TGTGCCAGCAGTGAGCCAAGAGAAGTTCAAGAGACCCAGTACTTC
-	-	TRBV7-2	TRBJ2-3	CASSVSVKAQYF	TGTGCCAGCAGTGTCAGTGTTAAAGCGCAGTATTTT
few	TRBD2	TRBV20-1	TRBJ2-1	CSARGLAGGRNEQFF	TGCAGTGCTAGAGGACTAGCGGGGGGGCGTAATGAGCAGTTCTTC
-	-	TRBV2	TRBJ2-7	CASRDQAWEQYF	TGTGCCAGCAGGGACCAGGCCTGGGAGCAGTACTTC
-	-	TRBV6-1	TRBJ2-7	CAISDSKAYEQYF	TGTGCCATCAGTGACAGCAAAGCCTACGAGCAGTACTTC
-	TRBD1	TRBV15	TRBJ2-7	CATSVAGGYEQYF	TGTGCCACCAGCGTTGCAGGGGGCTACGAGCAGTACTTC
-	-	TRBV5-6	TRBJ1-1	CASSLLSEAFF	TGTGCCAGCAGCTTGTTATCTGAAGCTTTCTTT
-	TRBD1	TRBV6-4	TRBJ2-6	CASSRDRHSGANVLTF	TGTGCCAGCAGTCGGGACAGGCACTCTGGGGCCAACGTCCTGACTTTC
few	-	TRBV20-1	TRBJ2-7	CSATSVDGGSYEQYF	TGCAGTGCCACTTCCGTCGACGGGGGCTCCTACGAGCAGTACTTC